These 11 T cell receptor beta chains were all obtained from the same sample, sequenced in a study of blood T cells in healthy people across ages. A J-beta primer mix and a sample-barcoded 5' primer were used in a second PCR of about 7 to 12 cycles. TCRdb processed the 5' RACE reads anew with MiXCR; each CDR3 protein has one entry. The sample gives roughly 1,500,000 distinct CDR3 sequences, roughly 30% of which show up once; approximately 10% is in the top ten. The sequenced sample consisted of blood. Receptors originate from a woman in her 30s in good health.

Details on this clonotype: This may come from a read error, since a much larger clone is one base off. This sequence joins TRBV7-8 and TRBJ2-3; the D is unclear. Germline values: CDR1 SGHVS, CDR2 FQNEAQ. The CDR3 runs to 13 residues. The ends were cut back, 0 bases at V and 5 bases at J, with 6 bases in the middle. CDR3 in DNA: TGTGCCAGCAGCTTAGCGCAAGTAGATACGCAGTATTTT. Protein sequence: CASSLAQVDTQYF.

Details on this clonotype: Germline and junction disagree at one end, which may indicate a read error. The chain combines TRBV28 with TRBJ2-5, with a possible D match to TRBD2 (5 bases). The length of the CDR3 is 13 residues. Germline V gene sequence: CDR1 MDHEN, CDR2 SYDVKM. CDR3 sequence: CASSLSGEEIQYF. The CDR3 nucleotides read TGTGCCAGCAGTTTGAGCGGCGAAGAGATCCAGTACTTC.

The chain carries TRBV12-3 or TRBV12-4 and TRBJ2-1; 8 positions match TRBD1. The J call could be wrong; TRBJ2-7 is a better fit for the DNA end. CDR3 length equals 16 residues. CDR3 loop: CASSLGSGGPYNEQYF. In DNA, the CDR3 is TGTGCCAGCAGTTTAGGTTCAGGGGGCCCCTACAATGAGCAGTACTTC.

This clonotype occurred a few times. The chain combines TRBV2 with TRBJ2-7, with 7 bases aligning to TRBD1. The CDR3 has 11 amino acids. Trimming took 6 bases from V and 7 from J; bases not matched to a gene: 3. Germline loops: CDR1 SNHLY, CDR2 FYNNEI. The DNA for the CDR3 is TGTGCCAGCAGAGGGGGCAAAGAGCAGTACTTC. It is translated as CASRGGKEQYF.

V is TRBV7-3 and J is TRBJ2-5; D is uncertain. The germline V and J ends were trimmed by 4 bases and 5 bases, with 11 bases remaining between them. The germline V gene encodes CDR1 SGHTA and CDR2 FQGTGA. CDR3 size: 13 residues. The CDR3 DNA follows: TGTGCCAGCAGCTCACACTCAGAGGAGACCCAGTACTTC. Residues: CASSSHSEETQYF.

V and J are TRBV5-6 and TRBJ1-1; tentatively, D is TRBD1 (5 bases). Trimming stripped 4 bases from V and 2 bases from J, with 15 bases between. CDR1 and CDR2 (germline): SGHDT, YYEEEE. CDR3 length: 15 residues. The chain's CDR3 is CASSRGRDENTEAFF. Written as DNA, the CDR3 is TGTGCCAGCAGCAGGGGACGGGACGAAAACACTGAAGCTTTCTTT.

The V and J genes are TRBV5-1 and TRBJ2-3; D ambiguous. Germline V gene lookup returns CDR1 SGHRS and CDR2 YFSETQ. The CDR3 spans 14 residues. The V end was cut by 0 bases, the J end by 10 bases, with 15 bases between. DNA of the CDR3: TGCGCCAGCAGCTTGGGGGGTGGTCTGACGGCGCAGTATTTT. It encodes CASSLGGGLTAQYF. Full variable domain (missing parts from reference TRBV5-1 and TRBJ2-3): KAGVTQTPRYLIKTRGQQVTLSCSPISGHRSVSWYQQTPGQGLQFLFEYFSETQRNKGNFPGRFSGRQFSNSRSEMNVSTLELGDSALYLCASSLGGGLTAQYFGPGTRLTVL.

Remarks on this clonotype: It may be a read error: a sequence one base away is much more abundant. CDR3 nucleotide sequence: TGTGCCAGCAGCTTGAGCACCGGCGATACGCGGTATTTT. This gives the protein CASSLSTGDTRYF. The chain couples TRBV7-2 to TRBJ2-3; D not certain. This CDR3 region has 13 residues. The germline V gene encodes CDR1 SGHTA and CDR2 FQGNSA.

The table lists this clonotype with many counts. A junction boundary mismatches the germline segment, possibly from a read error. The CDR3 is CASSLGQGNYGYTF. CDR3 DNA: TGTGCCAGCAGCTTGGGACAGGGGAACTATGGCTACACCTTC. The chain is built from TRBV5-1 and TRBJ1-2; 10 bases are a match to TRBD1. The CDR3 contains 14 residues. The germline gives CDR1 SGHRS, CDR2 YFSETQ.

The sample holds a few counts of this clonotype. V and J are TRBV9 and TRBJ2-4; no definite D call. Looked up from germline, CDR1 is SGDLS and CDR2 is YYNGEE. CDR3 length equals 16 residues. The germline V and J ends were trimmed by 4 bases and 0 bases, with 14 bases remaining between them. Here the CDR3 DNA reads TGTGCCAGCAGCATAATTGCGGAGACAGCCAAAAACATTCAGTACTTC. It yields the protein CASSIIAETAKNIQYF.

This CDR3 reads CAWRGGTNSPLHF. The DNA of the CDR3 is TGTGCCTGGAGGGGAGGGACCAATTCACCCCTCCACTTT. V and J are TRBV30 and TRBJ1-6; a weak D match, TRBD1 (5 bases). This CDR3 comprises 13 residues. Germline V gives CDR1 GTSNPN, CDR2 SVGIG (reference sequence). The germline V and J ends were trimmed by 3 bases and 7 bases, with 10 bases remaining between them.